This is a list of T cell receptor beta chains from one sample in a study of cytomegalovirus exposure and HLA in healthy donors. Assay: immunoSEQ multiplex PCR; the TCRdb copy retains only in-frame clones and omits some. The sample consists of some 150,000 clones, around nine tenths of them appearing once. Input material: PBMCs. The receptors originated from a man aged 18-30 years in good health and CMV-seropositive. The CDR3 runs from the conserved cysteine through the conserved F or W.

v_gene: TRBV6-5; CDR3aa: CASSTGGQVTSPLHF
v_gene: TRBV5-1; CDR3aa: CASSLGRDSNQPQHF
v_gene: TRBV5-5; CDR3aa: CASSVRLDRPQFF
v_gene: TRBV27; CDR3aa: CASRSTGNTGELFF
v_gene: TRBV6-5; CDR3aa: CASRDTAGGYTF
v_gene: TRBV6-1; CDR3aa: CASSEETGTQETQYF
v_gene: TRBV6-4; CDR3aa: CASSLEEHTEAFF
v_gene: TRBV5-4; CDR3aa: CASGLQVGGVEDTQYF
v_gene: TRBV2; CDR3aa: CASSEQGGSTDTQYF
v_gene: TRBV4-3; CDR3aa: CASSQDWTSGHYEQYF
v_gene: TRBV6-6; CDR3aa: CASSYRGRQNQPQHF
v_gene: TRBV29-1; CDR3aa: CSAGQGTEAFF
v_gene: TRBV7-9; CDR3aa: CASSLAGGRGEKLFF
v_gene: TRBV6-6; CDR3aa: CASSYIGEGTEAFF
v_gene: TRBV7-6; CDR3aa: CASSPRRAGVVDTQYF
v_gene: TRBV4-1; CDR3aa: CASAKGLAGANEQFF
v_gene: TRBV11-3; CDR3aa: CASSLTSGGLSEQFF
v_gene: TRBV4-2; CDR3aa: CASSQEPTGGGHEQYF
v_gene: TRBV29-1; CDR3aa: CSVDGGAPDGYTF
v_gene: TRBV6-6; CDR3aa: CASSYPHRGGETQYF
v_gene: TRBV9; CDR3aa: CASSAGTANTGELFF
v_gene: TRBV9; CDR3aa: CASSVGGSTGELFF
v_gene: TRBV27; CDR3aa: CAIKEGAGGYTF